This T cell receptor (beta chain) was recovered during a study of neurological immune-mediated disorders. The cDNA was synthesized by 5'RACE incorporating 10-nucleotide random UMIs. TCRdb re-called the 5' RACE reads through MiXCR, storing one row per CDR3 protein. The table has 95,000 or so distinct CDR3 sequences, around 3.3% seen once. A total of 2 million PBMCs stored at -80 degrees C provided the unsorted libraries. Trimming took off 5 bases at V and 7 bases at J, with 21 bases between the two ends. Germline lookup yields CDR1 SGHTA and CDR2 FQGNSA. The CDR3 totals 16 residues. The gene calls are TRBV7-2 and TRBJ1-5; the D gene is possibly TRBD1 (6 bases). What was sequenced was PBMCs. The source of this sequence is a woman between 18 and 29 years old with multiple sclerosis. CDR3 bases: TGTGCCAGCAGCCCCACGAGGGGGGGGGCTCGGCAGCCCCAGCATTTT. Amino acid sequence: CASSPTRGGARQPQHF.